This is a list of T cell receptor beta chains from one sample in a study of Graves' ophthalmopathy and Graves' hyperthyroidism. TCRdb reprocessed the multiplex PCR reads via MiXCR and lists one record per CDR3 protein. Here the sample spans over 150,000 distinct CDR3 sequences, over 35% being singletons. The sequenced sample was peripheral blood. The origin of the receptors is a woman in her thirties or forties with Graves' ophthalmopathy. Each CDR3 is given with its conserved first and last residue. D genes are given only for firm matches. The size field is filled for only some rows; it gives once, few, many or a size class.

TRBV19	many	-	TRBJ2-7	TGTGCCAGTAGTAATCCCAAGGCCGGGAGCTACGAGCAGTACTTC	CASSNPKAGSYEQYF
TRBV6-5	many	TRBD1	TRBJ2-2	TGTGCCAGCAGCCCCCGACAGGGGGCCGGGGAGCTGTTTTTT	CASSPRQGAGELFF
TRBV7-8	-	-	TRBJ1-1	TGTGCCAGCAGCCGCGGAGACTCGAACACTGAAGCTTTCTTT	CASSRGDSNTEAFF
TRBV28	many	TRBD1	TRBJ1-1	TGTGCCAGTTGGACAGGATTGAACACTGAAGCTTTCTTT	CASWTGLNTEAFF
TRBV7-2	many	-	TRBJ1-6	TGTGCCAGCAGCTTAGCCACAAATTCACCCCTCCACTTT	CASSLATNSPLHF
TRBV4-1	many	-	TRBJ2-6	TGCGCCAGCAGCCAAGGACGGGGAATATCCTCTGGGGCCAACGTCCTGACTTTC	CASSQGRGISSGANVLTF
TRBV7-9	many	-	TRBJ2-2	TGTGCCAGCAGCGTACAGGGAAGAAAATGGGGCGGGGAGCTGTTTTTT	CASSVQGRKWGGELFF
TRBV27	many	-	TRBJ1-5	TGTGCCAGCAGTTTATCGCCTATTCAGCCCCAGCATTTT	CASSLSPIQPQHF
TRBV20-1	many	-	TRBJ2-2	TGCAGTGCTAGAGTACTAGCCGGGACCGGGGAGCTGTTTTTT	CSARVLAGTGELFF
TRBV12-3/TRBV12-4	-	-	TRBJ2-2	TGTGCCAGCAGTTTTTCGGGGGACACCGGGGAGCTGTTTTTT	CASSFSGDTGELFF
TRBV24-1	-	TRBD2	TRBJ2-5	TGTGCCACCGGGACAGGGACTAGCGGAGTGAAAGAGACCCAGTACTTC	CATGTGTSGVKETQYF
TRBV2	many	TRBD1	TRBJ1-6	TGTGCCAGCAGTGAGGGACAGTTCTCCTATAATTCACCCCTCCACTTT	CASSEGQFSYNSPLHF
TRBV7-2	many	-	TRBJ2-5	TGTGCCAGCAGCTTAGGTTCCCAGGGGGAGACCCAGTACTTC	CASSLGSQGETQYF
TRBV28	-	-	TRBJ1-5	TGTGCCAGCGTCGTGGGGGGAGGGTTAAGTCAGCCCCAGCATTTT	CASVVGGGLSQPQHF
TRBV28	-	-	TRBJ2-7	TGTGCCAGCAGACGGACAGGCCGAGGGACTTACGAGCAGTACTTC	CASRRTGRGTYEQYF
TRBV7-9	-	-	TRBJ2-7	TGTGCCAGCAGCTTCGCAGGGTCTTTTCGCGAGCAGTACTTC	CASSFAGSFREQYF
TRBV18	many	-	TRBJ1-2	TGTGCCAGCTCACCACTGCCAAAAACGGACATAAACTATGGCTACACCTTC	CASSPLPKTDINYGYTF
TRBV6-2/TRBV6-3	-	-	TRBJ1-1	TGTGCCAGCACCGAAACGGTACGCAACACTGAAGCTTTCTTT	CASTETVRNTEAFF
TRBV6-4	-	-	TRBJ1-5	TGTGCCAGCAGTTTGGTACAGGGTAATCAGCCCCAGCATTTT	CASSLVQGNQPQHF
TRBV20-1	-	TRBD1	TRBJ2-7	TGCAGTGCTACGGGACAGGGCTTGTCCTACGAGCAGTACTTC	CSATGQGLSYEQYF
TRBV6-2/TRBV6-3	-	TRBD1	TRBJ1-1	TGTGCCAGCAGCCCCCAGGGACAGGAGAGAACTGAAGCTTTCTTT	CASSPQGQERTEAFF
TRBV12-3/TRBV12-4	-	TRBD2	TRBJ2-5	TGTGCCAGCAGTTTTATTTGGACTAGCGGGAGAAAAACCCCTGGGGAGACCCAGTACTTC	CASSFIWTSGRKTPGETQYF
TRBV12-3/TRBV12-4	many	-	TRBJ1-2	TGTGCCAGCAGCCGCCTCTTAGATACAGCTAACTATGGCTACACCTTC	CASSRLLDTANYGYTF
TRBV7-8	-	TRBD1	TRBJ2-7	TGTGCCAGCAGCTTCCAGACAGGGGACGAGCAGTACTTC	CASSFQTGDEQYF
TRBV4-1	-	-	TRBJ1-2	TGCGCCAGCAGCCAAGATCCCGGACCTACCTATGGCTACACCTTC	CASSQDPGPTYGYTF
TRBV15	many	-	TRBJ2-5	TGTGCCACCAGCAGAGATCCAGGGACAGAGACCCAGTACTTC	CATSRDPGTETQYF
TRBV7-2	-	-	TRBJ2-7	TGTGCCAGCAGCTTATCATCAGCGGGGGACAGGGAGCAGTACTTC	CASSLSSAGDREQYF
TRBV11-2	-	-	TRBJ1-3	TGTGCCAACTCAGACAGGTCCGGAAACACCATATATTTT	CANSDRSGNTIYF
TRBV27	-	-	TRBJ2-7	TGTGCCAGCAGTTTCTCCCACAGGGATGGTTACGAGCAGTACTTC	CASSFSHRDGYEQYF